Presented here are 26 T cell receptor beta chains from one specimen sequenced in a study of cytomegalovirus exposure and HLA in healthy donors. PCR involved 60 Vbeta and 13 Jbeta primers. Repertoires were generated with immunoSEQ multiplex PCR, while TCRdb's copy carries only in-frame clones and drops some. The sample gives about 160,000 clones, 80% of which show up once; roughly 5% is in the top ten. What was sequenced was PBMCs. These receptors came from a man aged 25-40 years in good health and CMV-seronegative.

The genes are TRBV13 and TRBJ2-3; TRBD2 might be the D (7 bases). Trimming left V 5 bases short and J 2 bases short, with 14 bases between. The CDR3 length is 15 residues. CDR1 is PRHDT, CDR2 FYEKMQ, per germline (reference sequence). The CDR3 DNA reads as TGTGCCAGCAGCCCAAGGGGGACTAACACAGATACGCAGTATTTT. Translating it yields CASSPRGTNTDTQYF.

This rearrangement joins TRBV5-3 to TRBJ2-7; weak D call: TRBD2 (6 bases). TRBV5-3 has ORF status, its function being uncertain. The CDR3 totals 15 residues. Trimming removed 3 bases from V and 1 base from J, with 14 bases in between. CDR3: CARSSKGRDSYEQYF. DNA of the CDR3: TGTGCCAGAAGCTCGAAGGGGCGGGATTCCTACGAGCAGTACTTC.

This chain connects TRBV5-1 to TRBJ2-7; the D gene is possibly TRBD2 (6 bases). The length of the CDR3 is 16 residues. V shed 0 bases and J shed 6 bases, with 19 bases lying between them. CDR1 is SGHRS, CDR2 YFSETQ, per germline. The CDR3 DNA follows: TGCGCCAGCAGCTTGGCCGTTCTAGCGAGGGATCGCGAGCAGTACTTC. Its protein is CASSLAVLARDREQYF.

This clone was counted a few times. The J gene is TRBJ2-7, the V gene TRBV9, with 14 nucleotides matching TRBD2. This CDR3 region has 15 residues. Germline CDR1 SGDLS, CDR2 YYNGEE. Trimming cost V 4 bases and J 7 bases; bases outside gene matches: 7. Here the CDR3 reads CASSPRGLAGDEQYF. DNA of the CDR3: TGTGCCAGCAGCCCCAGGGGACTAGCGGGAGATGAGCAGTACTTC.

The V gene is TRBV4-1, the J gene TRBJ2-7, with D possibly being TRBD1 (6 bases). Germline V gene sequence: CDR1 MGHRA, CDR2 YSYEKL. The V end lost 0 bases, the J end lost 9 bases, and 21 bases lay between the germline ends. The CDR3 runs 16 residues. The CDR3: CASSQENQGPLRAQYF. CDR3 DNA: TGCGCCAGCAGCCAAGAAAACCAGGGGCCCCTCCGGGCGCAGTACTTC.

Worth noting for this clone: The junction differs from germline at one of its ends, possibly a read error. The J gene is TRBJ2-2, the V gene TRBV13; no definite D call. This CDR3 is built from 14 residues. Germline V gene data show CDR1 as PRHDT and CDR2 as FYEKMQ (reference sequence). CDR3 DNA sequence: TGTGCCAGCACCTTAAACGGTCCGGCCGGGGAGCTGTTTTTT. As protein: CASTLNGPAGELFF.

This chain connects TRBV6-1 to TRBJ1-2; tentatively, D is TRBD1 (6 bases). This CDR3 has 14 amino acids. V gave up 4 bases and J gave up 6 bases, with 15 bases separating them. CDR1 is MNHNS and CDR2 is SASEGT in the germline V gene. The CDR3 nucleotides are TGTGCCAGCAGTGGTGACCACAGGGCCCATGGCTACACCTTC. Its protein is CASSGDHRAHGYTF.

The CDR3 coding sequence is TGCGCCAGCAGCCTCAGTGGGACAGGGGGCAATGAGCAGTTCTTC. Protein product: CASSLSGTGGNEQFF. This chain joins TRBV5-1 and TRBJ2-1; 11 nucleotides agree with TRBD1. Germline CDR1 SGHRS, CDR2 YFSETQ. The CDR3 has 15 residues. Trimming removed 4 bases from V and 6 bases from J; junction bases left unmatched: 6. The whole variable domain, remainder taken from reference TRBV5-1 and TRBJ2-1, is KAGVTQTPRYLIKTRGQQVTLSCSPISGHRSVSWYQQTPGQGLQFLFEYFSETQRNKGNFPGRFSGRQFSNSRSEMNVSTLELGDSALYLCASSLSGTGGNEQFFGPGTRLTVL.

In DNA, the CDR3 is TGTGCCAGCAGTGAAGTACGCAGGGCGGTAGGCTACACCTTC. As protein: CASSEVRRAVGYTF. The chain carries TRBV6-1 and TRBJ1-2, with a possible D match to TRBD1 (5 bases). V was trimmed by 1 base and J by 8 bases, leaving 14 bases between them. The CDR3 sequence is 14 residues long. Germline CDR1 MNHNS, CDR2 SASEGT.

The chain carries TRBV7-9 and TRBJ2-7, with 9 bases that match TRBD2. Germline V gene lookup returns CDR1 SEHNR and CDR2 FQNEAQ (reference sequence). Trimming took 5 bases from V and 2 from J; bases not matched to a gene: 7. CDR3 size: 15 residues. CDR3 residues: CASSIAGGITYEQYF. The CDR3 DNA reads TGTGCCAGCAGCATTGCGGGGGGGATAACCTACGAGCAGTACTTC.

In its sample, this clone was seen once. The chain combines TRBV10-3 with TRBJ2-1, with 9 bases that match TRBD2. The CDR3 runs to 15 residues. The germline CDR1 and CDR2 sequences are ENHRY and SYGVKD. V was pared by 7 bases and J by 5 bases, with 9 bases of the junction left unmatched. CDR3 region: CAIKPEAGGNNEQFF. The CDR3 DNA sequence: TGTGCCATCAAGCCTGAAGCGGGGGGTAACAATGAGCAGTTCTTC.

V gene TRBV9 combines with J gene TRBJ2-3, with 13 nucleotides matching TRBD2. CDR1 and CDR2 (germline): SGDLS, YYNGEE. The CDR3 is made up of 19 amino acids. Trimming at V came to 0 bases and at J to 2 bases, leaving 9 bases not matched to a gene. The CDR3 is CASSVGRLAGGVNTDTQYF. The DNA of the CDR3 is TGTGCCAGCAGCGTAGGTAGACTAGCGGGGGGTGTTAACACAGATACGCAGTATTTT.

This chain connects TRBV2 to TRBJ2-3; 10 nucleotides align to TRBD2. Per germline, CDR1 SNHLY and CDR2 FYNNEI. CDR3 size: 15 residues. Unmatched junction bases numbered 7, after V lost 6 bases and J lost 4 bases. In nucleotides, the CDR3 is TGTGCCAGCAGACAACTAGCGGGGCTTGCAGATACGCAGTATTTT. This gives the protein CASRQLAGLADTQYF.

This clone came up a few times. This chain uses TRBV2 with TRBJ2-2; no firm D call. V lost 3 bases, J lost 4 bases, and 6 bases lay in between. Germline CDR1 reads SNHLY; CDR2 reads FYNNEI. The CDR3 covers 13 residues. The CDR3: CASSDPGTGELFF. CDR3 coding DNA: TGTGCCAGCAGTGACCCGGGCACCGGGGAGCTGTTTTTT.

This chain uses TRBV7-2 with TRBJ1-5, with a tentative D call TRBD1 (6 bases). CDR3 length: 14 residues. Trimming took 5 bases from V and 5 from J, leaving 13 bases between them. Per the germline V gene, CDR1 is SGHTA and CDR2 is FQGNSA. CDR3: CASSIRRGDQPQHF. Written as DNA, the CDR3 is TGTGCCAGCAGCATCCGCAGGGGTGATCAGCCCCAGCATTTT. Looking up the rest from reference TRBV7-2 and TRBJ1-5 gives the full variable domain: GAGVSQSPSNKVTEKGKDVELRCDPISGHTALYWYRQSLGQGLEFLIYFQGNSAPDKSGLPSDRFSAERTGGSVSTLTIQRTQQEDSAVYLCASSIRRGDQPQHFGDGTRLSIL.

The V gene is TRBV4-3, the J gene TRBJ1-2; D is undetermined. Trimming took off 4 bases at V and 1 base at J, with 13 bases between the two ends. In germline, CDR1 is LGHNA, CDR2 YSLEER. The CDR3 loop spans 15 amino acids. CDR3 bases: TGCGCCAGCAGCCCGGGAGAGGGCCTTAACTATGGCTACACCTTC. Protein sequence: CASSPGEGLNYGYTF.

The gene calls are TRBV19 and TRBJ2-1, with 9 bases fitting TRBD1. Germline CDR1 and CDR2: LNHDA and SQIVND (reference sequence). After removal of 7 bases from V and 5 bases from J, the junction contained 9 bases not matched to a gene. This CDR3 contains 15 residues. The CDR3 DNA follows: TGTGCCAGTACACGGAGGGACAGGGCCAACAATGAGCAGTTCTTC. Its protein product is CASTRRDRANNEQFF.

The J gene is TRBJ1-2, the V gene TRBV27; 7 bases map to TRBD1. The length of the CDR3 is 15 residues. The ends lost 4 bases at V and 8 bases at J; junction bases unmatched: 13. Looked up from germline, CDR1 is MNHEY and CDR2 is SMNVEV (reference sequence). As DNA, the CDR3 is TGTGCCAGCAGTTCAATGGGACAGCCCGCAGAGGGCTACACCTTC. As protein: CASSSMGQPAEGYTF.

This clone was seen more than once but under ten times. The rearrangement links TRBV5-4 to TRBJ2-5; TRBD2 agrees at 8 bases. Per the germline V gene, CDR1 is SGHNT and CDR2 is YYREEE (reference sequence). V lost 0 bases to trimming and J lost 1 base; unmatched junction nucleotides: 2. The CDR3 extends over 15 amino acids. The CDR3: CASSLAAGAQETQYF. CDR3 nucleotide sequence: TGTGCCAGCAGCTTGGCAGCGGGGGCCCAAGAGACCCAGTACTTC.

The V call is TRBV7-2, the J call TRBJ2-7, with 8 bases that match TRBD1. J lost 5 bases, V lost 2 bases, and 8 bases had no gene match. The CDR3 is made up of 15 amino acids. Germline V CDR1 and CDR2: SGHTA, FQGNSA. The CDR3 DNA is TGTGCCAGCAGCTTACACAGGGGGAAGAATGACGAGCAGTACTTC. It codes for CASSLHRGKNDEQYF.

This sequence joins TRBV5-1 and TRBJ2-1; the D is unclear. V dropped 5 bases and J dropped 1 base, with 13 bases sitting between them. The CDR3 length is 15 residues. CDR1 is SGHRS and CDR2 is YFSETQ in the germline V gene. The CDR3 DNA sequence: TGCGCCAGCAGTCTTATGACGGAGTCCTACAATGAGCAGTTCTTC. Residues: CASSLMTESYNEQFF.

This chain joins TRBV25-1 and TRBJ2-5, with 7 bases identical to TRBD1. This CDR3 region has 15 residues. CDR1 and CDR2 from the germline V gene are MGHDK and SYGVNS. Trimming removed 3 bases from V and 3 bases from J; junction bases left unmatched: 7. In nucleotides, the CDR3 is TGTGCCAGCAGTGATTCCAGGGGGTTCGAAGAGACCCAGTACTTC. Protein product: CASSDSRGFEETQYF.

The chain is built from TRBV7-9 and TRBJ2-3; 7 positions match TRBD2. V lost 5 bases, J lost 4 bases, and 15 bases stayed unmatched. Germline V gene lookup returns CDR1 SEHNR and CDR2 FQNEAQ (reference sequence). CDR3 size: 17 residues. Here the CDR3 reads CASSLPAGARGADTQYF. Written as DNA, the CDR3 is TGTGCCAGCAGCCTCCCCGCGGGAGCGCGTGGCGCAGATACGCAGTATTTT.

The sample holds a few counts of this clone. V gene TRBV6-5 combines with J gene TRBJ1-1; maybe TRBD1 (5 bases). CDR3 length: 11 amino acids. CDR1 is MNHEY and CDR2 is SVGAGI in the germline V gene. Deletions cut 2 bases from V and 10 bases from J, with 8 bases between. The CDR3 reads CASSYGAGAFF. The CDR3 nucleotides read TGTGCCAGCAGTTACGGGGCCGGAGCTTTCTTT.

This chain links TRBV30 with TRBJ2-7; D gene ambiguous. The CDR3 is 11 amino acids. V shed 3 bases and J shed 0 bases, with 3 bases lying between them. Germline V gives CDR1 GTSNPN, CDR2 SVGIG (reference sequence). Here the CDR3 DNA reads TGTGCCTGGAGCAGCTCCTACGAGCAGTACTTC. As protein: CAWSSSYEQYF.

The CDR3 DNA reads TGCAGCGTTGAATTTGGGGAGGTTTACAATGAGCAGTTCTTC. Encoded protein: CSVEFGEVYNEQFF. The chain recombines TRBV29-1 with TRBJ2-1, with a possible D match to TRBD2 (6 bases). With 2 bases removed from V and 4 bases from J, the gap between germline ends came to 12 bases. Germline-derived CDR1 and CDR2 are SQVTM and ANQGSEA. The CDR3 covers 14 residues.